These T cell receptor beta chains were read from a single sample in a study of T cell changes during pregnancy in multiple sclerosis. Produced via immunoSEQ multiplex PCR; TCRdb's table is partial and in-frame only. The sample contains tens of thousands of clones, approximately 93% of which appear only once. The sequencing here drew on CD8+ T cells from peripheral blood mononuclear cells, taken in the third trimester of pregnancy. The receptors were sampled from a female donor with multiple sclerosis, enrolled in a pregnancy study. CDR3s include the opening cysteine and the closing phenylalanine or tryptophan.

TRBV15,TRBJ2-6,CAATGAGANVLTF
TRBV7-6,TRBJ2-3,CASSLGFRGTSTDTQYF
TRBV19,TRBJ2-2,CASSHIQGAGTGELFF
TRBV9,TRBJ2-1,CASSVDAGTYNEQFF
TRBV10-3,TRBJ2-7,CAISETTGQLRPEEQYF
TRBV5-4,TRBJ2-7,CASSSGLAGGLTSYEQYF
TRBV7-6,TRBJ2-1,CASSNYRDRGDNEQFF
TRBV7-3,TRBJ1-1,CASSLGTGPNTEAFF
TRBV9,TRBJ1-2,CASSVDEGFSYGYTF
TRBV5-6,TRBJ1-2,CASSPAPGGAYGYTF
TRBV7-9,TRBJ1-2,CASSLGRQVLDGYTF
TRBV11-2,TRBJ2-5,CASSTNRESQETQYF
TRBV6-6,TRBJ1-1,CASSYSDMVGTEAFF
TRBV11-2,TRBJ2-2,CASSFGRGTGELFF
TRBV15,TRBJ1-4,CATSRRAGTGNEKLFF
TRBV6-4,TRBJ2-1,CASSETPGVGEQFF
TRBV25-1,TRBJ2-1,CASSELAGGPDNEQFF
TRBV27,TRBJ2-7,CASSLGIAWYEQYF
TRBV5-8,TRBJ1-2,CASTLHGSYLNYGYTF
TRBV11-2,TRBJ1-2,CASSLWAGSKDYGYTF
TRBV9,TRBJ1-1,CASSVSPNTGPHTEAFF
TRBV2,TRBJ2-3,CASAGQGVWDTQYF
TRBV11-2,TRBJ2-7,CASRGAEGEQYF
TRBV29-1,TRBJ2-3,CSVDLAEPSTDTQYF
TRBV7-4,TRBJ1-3,CASSHDGQGIILGNTIYF
TRBV13,TRBJ2-5,CASSLEPTSGGSQETQYF
TRBV7-6,TRBJ2-7,CASSLVGDEQYF
TRBV7-4,TRBJ1-2,CASSLGPPQEDRYGYTF
TRBV13,TRBJ1-1,CASSLQTGTDTEAFF
TRBV4-1,TRBJ1-3,CASSLDRVGSGNTIYF
TRBV18,TRBJ2-1,CASSPSGGGSYNEQFF
TRBV13,TRBJ2-2,CASSQGLANTGELFF